The 9 T cell receptor beta chains below come from one sample, sequenced in a study of T cells of healthy individuals. TCRdb ran MiXCR on the 5' RACE reads and lists one entry per CDR3 protein. The sample includes more than 60,000 distinct CDR3 sequences, around 16% of them seen just once. The receptors come from a human donor in good health.

This clonotype was detected only a few times. This chain connects TRBV9 to TRBJ2-1; 7 nucleotides align to TRBD2. CDR3 size: 15 residues. J lost 5 bases, V lost 5 bases, and 10 bases had no gene match. In germline, CDR1 is SGDLS, CDR2 YYNGEE. Here the CDR3 DNA reads TGTGCCAGCAGTGGGGGAAGCGGGATGGACAATGAGCAGTTCTTC. This codes for CASSGGSGMDNEQFF.

This sequence joins TRBV29-1 and TRBJ2-2; D uncertain. Germline V gene lookup returns CDR1 SQVTM and CDR2 ANQGSEA. CDR3 length equals 11 residues. Trimming shortened V by 4 bases and J by 7 bases, and 7 bases separated the two germline ends. CDR3 bases: TGCAGCGTTGGTGGGGTCGGGGAGCTGTTTTTT. Translating it yields CSVGGVGELFF.

The sample holds many counts of this clonotype. This rearrangement joins TRBV5-1 to TRBJ2-7; a possible D gene is TRBD1 (5 bases). Germline loops: CDR1 SGHRS, CDR2 YFSETQ. The germline V and J ends were trimmed by 1 base and 4 bases, with 18 bases remaining between them. The CDR3 contains 16 residues. The CDR3 DNA reads TGCGCCAGCAGCTTGAATCCCAGGGATTCGGGTTACGAGCAGTACTTC. The encoded protein is CASSLNPRDSGYEQYF. Variable domain in full (rest from reference TRBV5-1 and TRBJ2-7): KAGVTQTPRYLIKTRGQQVTLSCSPISGHRSVSWYQQTPGQGLQFLFEYFSETQRNKGNFPGRFSGRQFSNSRSEMNVSTLELGDSALYLCASSLNPRDSGYEQYFGPGTRLTVT.

The chain combines TRBV7-3 with TRBJ1-1; 8 nucleotides agree with TRBD1. The CDR3 contains 18 residues. J was trimmed by 1 base and V by 1 base; bases with no gene match: 11. From germline, CDR1 is SGHTA and CDR2 FQGTGA. The CDR3 here is CASSLKDLQGAGNTEAFF. CDR3 DNA sequence: TGTGCCAGCAGCTTAAAGGACCTTCAGGGGGCAGGGAACACTGAAGCTTTCTTT.

This clonotype was seen more than once but under ten times. The rearrangement links TRBV7-2 to TRBJ1-1; D uncertain. V lost 8 bases to trimming and J lost 3 bases, with 10 bases between them. Germline assignment: CDR1 SGHTA and CDR2 FQGNSA. CDR3 length: 12 amino acids. The CDR3 spells CASGGFHTEAFF. CDR3 DNA sequence: TGTGCCAGCGGTGGGTTCCACACTGAAGCTTTCTTT.

This clonotype was seen at least ten times. The chain has TRBV7-9 and TRBJ2-1, with 9 nucleotides matching TRBD1. There are 15 residues in the CDR3. The ends lost 4 bases at V and 6 bases at J; junction bases unmatched: 7. CDR1 and CDR2 from the germline V gene are SEHNR and FQNEAQ (reference sequence). The CDR3 DNA sequence: TGTGCCAGCAGCTCACAGGGGGCTTCGATCAATGAGCAGTTCTTC. This translates into CASSSQGASINEQFF. Full variable domain (missing parts from reference TRBV7-9 and TRBJ2-1): DTGVSQNPRHKITKRGQNVTFRCDPISEHNRLYWYRQTLGQGPEFLTYFQNEAQLEKSRLLSDRFSAERPKGSFSTLEIQRTEQGDSAMYLCASSSQGASINEQFFGPGTRLTVL.

This clonotype has a count of ten or more. The CDR3 DNA follows: TGTGCCAGCAGCCTTGGAAACACTGAAGCTTTCTTT. This gives the protein CASSLGNTEAFF. V usage is TRBV4-2 and J usage is TRBJ1-1; no clear D. The CDR3 consists of 12 residues. Germline CDR1 LGHNA, CDR2 YNFKEQ. The V end lost 4 bases, the J end lost 2 bases, and 5 bases lay between the germline ends.

Many counts were recorded for this clonotype. V gene TRBV20-1 combines with J gene TRBJ2-7; 7 bases are a match to TRBD2. Trimming took 0 bases from V and 3 from J; bases not matched to a gene: 8. Germline V CDR1 and CDR2: DFQATT, SNEGSKA (reference sequence). CDR3 length equals 15 residues. CDR3 sequence: CSARDSSSSGYEQYF. CDR3 coding DNA: TGCAGTGCTAGAGATAGCAGTTCTAGCGGCTACGAGCAGTACTTC.

This clonotype occurred many times. The chain joins TRBV11-3 to TRBJ2-3; D is uncertain. Looked up from germline, CDR1 is SGHNT and CDR2 is YENEEA. V was cut by 0 bases and J by 5 bases, with 9 bases left in between. CDR3 size: 14 residues. Written as DNA, the CDR3 is TGTGCCAGCAGCTTAGATCGCTTGGGAGATACGCAGTATTTT. Amino acids: CASSLDRLGDTQYF. Full variable domain (missing parts from reference TRBV11-3 and TRBJ2-3): EAGVVQSPRYKIIEKKQPVAFWCNPISGHNTLYWYLQNLGQGPELLIRYENEEAVDDSQLPKDRFSAERLKGVDSTLKIQPAELGDSAVYLCASSLDRLGDTQYFGPGTRLTVL.